This T cell receptor beta chain derives from a study of regulatory T cells in long-lasting Graves disease. At least ten counts were recorded for this clonotype. One junction end does not reproduce the germline sequence, and a read error may be involved. To make TCR beta libraries, researchers used iRepertoire HTBI primers and Arm-PCR of CDR3 regions. TCRdb itself ran the multiplex PCR reads through MiXCR, one entry per CDR3 protein. The table records approximately 210,000 distinct CDR3 sequences, around 16% of them present only once. The time point here: newly diagnosed GD, antithyroid drugs for less than 3 months. After RNA was extracted from PBMCs, the TCR library was made from it. American Thyroid Association guidelines defined Graves' disease diagnosis. Patients hailed from an endocrinology department in Xi'an, China. The authors drew about 9 milliliters of peripheral blood into EDTA tubes. The clonotype comes from a female donor with Graves disease. The sequenced sample was peripheral blood mononuclear cells (PBMCs), obtained at new diagnosis, from a patient treated with antithyroid drugs.

The CDR3 DNA is TGTGCCAGCAGCTCGGGACTAGCGGGCGTGGGGGACTTC. This encodes CASSSGLAGVGDF. V and J are TRBV11-3 and TRBJ2-5; TRBD2 aligns across 12 bases. The CDR3 is 13 residues long. CDR1 and CDR2 from the germline V gene are SGHNT and YENEEA. Together with reference TRBV11-3 and TRBJ2-5, the CDR3 gives the full variable domain: EAGVVQSPRYKIIEKKQPVAFWCNPISGHNTLYWYLQNLGQGPELLIRYENEEAVDDSQLPKDRFSAERLKGVDSTLKIQPAELGDSAVYLCASSSGLAGVGDFGPGTRLLVL.